The clone carrying this T cell receptor (beta chain) was seen a few times. Its target is unknown. These data belong to a study of T cells in Graves' hyperthyroidism and ophthalmopathy. Whole-study findings and limits: The model predicted ophthalmopathy a median roughly 6.3 months before onset.

Germline V gene sequence: CDR1 SGHRS, CDR2 YFSETQ. The CDR3 is 14 amino acids. With 4 bases clipped from V and 8 bases from J, the junction kept 7 bases outside the gene matches. Amplified TCR beta CDR3 regions came from RNA transcripts. First-round RT-PCR of the TCR CDR3 relied on the HTBI primer set. TCRdb re-called the multiplex PCR reads with MiXCR, one entry per CDR3 protein. The repertoire includes 480,000 or so distinct CDR3 sequences, approximately 14% of them detected once, and under 20% sits in the top ten. Absence of ophthalmopathy progression within 18 months defined stable Graves' hyperthyroidism. Uncontrolled infection, other autoimmune disease, pregnancy or lactation led to exclusion. Diagnostic decisions used clinical symptoms, serum thyroxine and TRAb, thyroid ultrasound and orbital computed tomography.

The V and J genes are TRBV5-1 and TRBJ2-1; 9 bases are a match to TRBD2. The TCR originated in a woman younger than 30 with Graves' hyperthyroidism. The sequencing sample was made of blood. In nucleotides, the CDR3 is TGCGCCAGCAGCCCTAGCGGGAAGGACTATGAGCAGTTCTTC. Translation: CASSPSGKDYEQFF.